What follows are 30 T cell receptor beta chains derived from one specimen sequenced in a study of blood T cell repertoires in COVID-19. Repertoires were generated with immunoSEQ multiplex PCR, while TCRdb's copy carries only in-frame clones and drops some. The sample holds approximately 330,000 clones, roughly 90% seen once. Sequences were obtained from peripheral blood. The receptor source for this set is a middle-aged woman with COVID-19, enrolled during active disease.

The chain couples TRBV3-1 (or the pseudogene TRBV3-2) to TRBJ2-7; D uncertain. This CDR3 contains 14 residues. Trimming stripped 2 bases from V and 2 bases from J, with 10 bases between. From germline, CDR1 is LGHDT and CDR2 YNNKEL (reference sequence). The CDR3: CASSQSYRAYEQYF. For the CDR3, the DNA is TGTGCCAGCAGCCAATCTTACAGAGCCTACGAGCAGTACTTC.

The table lists this clone with a count of one. V and J are TRBV19 and TRBJ2-3; 13 bases align to TRBD2. With 0 bases clipped from V and 4 bases from J, the junction kept 4 bases outside the gene matches. The CDR3 loop spans 17 amino acids. Germline V gene sequence: CDR1 LNHDA, CDR2 SQIVND (reference sequence). CDR3 in amino acids: CASSIEGTSGMADTQYF. CDR3 coding DNA: TGTGCCAGTAGTATAGAGGGGACTAGCGGGATGGCAGATACGCAGTATTTT.

The chain has TRBV19 and TRBJ2-1, with D tentatively TRBD2 (5 bases). This CDR3 has 11 amino acids. The V end lost 7 bases, the J end lost 8 bases, and 9 bases lay between the germline ends. Per the germline V gene, CDR1 is LNHDA and CDR2 is SQIVND (reference sequence). The CDR3 DNA sequence: TGTGCCAGTATGGGGAGAGATGAGCAGTTCTTC. This translates into CASMGRDEQFF. The complete variable domain, with remaining parts taken from reference TRBV19 and TRBJ2-1, reads DGGITQSPKYLFRKEGQNVTLSCEQNLNHDAMYWYRQDPGQGLRLIYYSQIVNDFQKGDIAEGYSVSREKKESFPLTVTSAQKNPTAFYLCASMGRDEQFFGPGTRLTVL.

This chain joins TRBV30 and TRBJ1-2, with unresolved D. The V end was cut by 2 bases, the J end by 8 bases, with 12 bases between. The CDR3 extends over 12 amino acids. In germline, CDR1 is GTSNPN, CDR2 SVGIG (reference sequence). The CDR3 is CAWSPSLGGYTF. The DNA of the CDR3 is TGTGCCTGGAGTCCCAGCCTAGGAGGCTACACCTTC. The full variable domain, its missing parts supplied by reference TRBV30 and TRBJ1-2, is SQTIHQWPATLVQPVGSPLSLECTVEGTSNPNLYWYRQAAGRGLQLLFYSVGIGQISSEVPQNLSASRPQDRQFILSSKKLLLSDSGFYLCAWSPSLGGYTFGSGTRLTVV.

CDR3 in amino acids: CASTRLTGGGFRYGYTF. The CDR3 region has the DNA TGTGCCAGCACCCGCCTCACAGGGGGGGGTTTCCGATATGGCTACACCTTC. This chain connects TRBV27 to TRBJ1-2, with TRBD1 matching over 8 bases. The CDR3 loop spans 17 amino acids. From germline, CDR1 is MNHEY and CDR2 SMNVEV (reference sequence). J gave up 5 bases and V 7 bases, and 18 bases lay outside the gene matches.

This chain uses TRBV19 with TRBJ1-5; 7 bases are a match to TRBD1. Trimming removed 5 bases from V and 1 base from J; junction bases left unmatched: 5. Per the germline V gene, CDR1 is LNHDA and CDR2 is SQIVND (reference sequence). CDR3 size: 15 residues. CDR3 region: CASSPRTGSNQPQHF. DNA for the CDR3: TGTGCCAGTAGTCCCCGGACAGGAAGCAATCAGCCCCAGCATTTT. Looking up the rest from reference TRBV19 and TRBJ1-5 gives the full variable domain: DGGITQSPKYLFRKEGQNVTLSCEQNLNHDAMYWYRQDPGQGLRLIYYSQIVNDFQKGDIAEGYSVSREKKESFPLTVTSAQKNPTAFYLCASSPRTGSNQPQHFGDGTRLSIL.

The V call is TRBV7-9, the J call TRBJ2-3; 8 bases map to TRBD2. In germline, CDR1 is SEHNR, CDR2 FQNEAQ (reference sequence). The CDR3 contains 17 residues. V lost 2 bases to trimming and J lost 5 bases; unmatched junction nucleotides: 12. This chain's CDR3 is CASSLRPGTSGVDTQYF. In nucleotides, the CDR3 is TGTGCCAGCAGCTTAAGACCCGGGACTAGTGGGGTAGATACGCAGTATTTT.

The chain uses TRBV4-2 and TRBJ2-3, with 9 bases identical to TRBD2. This CDR3 is built from 16 residues. With 4 bases clipped from V and 5 bases from J, the junction kept 10 bases outside the gene matches. CDR1 and CDR2 from the germline V gene are LGHNA and YNFKEQ. For the CDR3, the DNA is TGTGCCAGCAGCCCTAATCCGGGACTAGCCGAAGATACGCAGTATTTT. It encodes CASSPNPGLAEDTQYF.

The chain employs TRBV18 and TRBJ1-2; unclear D gene. V was clipped by 6 bases and J by 3 bases, with 14 bases between them. The V gene's germline CDR1 is KGHSH and CDR2 LQKENI. The CDR3 contains 14 residues. Written as DNA, the CDR3 is TGTGCCAGCTCTAGCCAAGGCGGGGACTATGGCTACACCTTC. This sequence encodes CASSSQGGDYGYTF.

The V and J genes are TRBV6-2 or TRBV6-3 and TRBJ2-7; no clear D. Looked up from germline, CDR1 is MNHEY and CDR2 is SVGEGT. V shed 7 bases and J shed 2 bases, with 21 bases lying between them. CDR3 size: 16 residues. The CDR3, as DNA: TGTGCCAGCACCCCTTCACAGCTGTTAGGTGCCTACGAGCAGTACTTC. Its protein product is CASTPSQLLGAYEQYF.

This rearrangement joins TRBV7-2 to TRBJ2-7; 7 positions agree with TRBD2. CDR1 is SGHTA, CDR2 FQGNSA, per germline. The trim removed 3 bases at V and 3 bases at J, leaving 5 bases unmatched. The CDR3 is made up of 14 amino acids. CDR3 in DNA: TGTGCCAGCAGCTTGAATTGGGACTACTACGAGCAGTACTTC. This translates into CASSLNWDYYEQYF. The full variable domain, rest sourced from reference TRBV7-2 and TRBJ2-7, is GAGVSQSPSNKVTEKGKDVELRCDPISGHTALYWYRQSLGQGLEFLIYFQGNSAPDKSGLPSDRFSAERTGGSVSTLTIQRTQQEDSAVYLCASSLNWDYYEQYFGPGTRLTVT.

The rearrangement joins TRBV7-3 to TRBJ2-6, with D perhaps matching TRBD1 (6 bases). V was shortened by 2 bases and J by 0 bases, with 14 bases between the two germline ends. The CDR3 is 18 amino acids. Germline assignment: CDR1 SGHTA and CDR2 FQGTGA. The CDR3 sequence: CASSLAGQRYSGANVLTF. The DNA of the CDR3 is TGTGCCAGCAGCTTAGCCGGACAGCGATACTCTGGGGCCAACGTCCTGACTTTC.

The chain carries TRBV7-9 and TRBJ2-2, with TRBD1 identical over 8 bases. CDR1 is SEHNR and CDR2 is FQNEAQ in the germline V gene (reference sequence). V lost 6 bases and J lost 6; bases outside the gene matches: 6. The CDR3 is made up of 14 amino acids. CDR3 sequence reads: CASRLTGGAGELFF. CDR3 coding DNA: TGTGCCAGCAGACTTACAGGGGGTGCCGGGGAGCTGTTTTTT.

This clone was observed a handful of times. J is TRBJ2-1 and V is TRBV19, with TRBD1 matching over 7 bases. J was trimmed by 8 bases and V by 5 bases; bases with no gene match: 6. The CDR3 totals 13 residues. CDR1 and CDR2 from the germline V gene are LNHDA and SQIVND (reference sequence). For the CDR3, the DNA is TGTGCCAGTAGTTTGACAGGGATCGATGAGCAGTTCTTC. Translated, it gives CASSLTGIDEQFF.

Written as DNA, the CDR3 is TGTGCCAGCAGTTTCACTGACAGTGGACGGCCCGCTGGGGGGGAAAAACTGTTTTTT. It specifies CASSFTDSGRPAGGEKLFF. The genes are TRBV27 and TRBJ1-4; D possibly corresponds to TRBD1 (5 bases). The CDR3 has 19 amino acids. Trimming removed 3 bases from V and 8 bases from J, with 28 bases in between. CDR1 is MNHEY, CDR2 SMNVEV, per germline (reference sequence).

The chain employs TRBV6-5 and TRBJ2-3; 10 bases map to TRBD2. The CDR3 consists of 15 residues. CDR1 is MNHEY and CDR2 is SVGAGI in the germline V gene. Unmatched junction bases numbered 7, after V lost 6 bases and J lost 4 bases. CDR3 sequence reads: CASRRLAGGPDTQYF. For the CDR3, the DNA is TGTGCCAGCAGACGACTAGCGGGTGGTCCAGATACGCAGTATTTT.

This sequence joins TRBV6-6 and TRBJ1-1, with no clear D. Germline loops: CDR1 MNHNY, CDR2 SVGAGI (reference sequence). V was pared by 6 bases and J by 7 bases, with 21 bases between. The CDR3 has 15 amino acids. CDR3 amino acids: CASSMEADLGVEAFF. CDR3 DNA sequence: TGTGCCAGCAGCATGGAGGCGGATCTAGGTGTTGAAGCTTTCTTT.

The chain carries TRBV27 and TRBJ1-2, with D hard to call. The ends were cut back, 5 bases at V and 6 bases at J, with 25 bases in the middle. The germline V gene has CDR1 MNHEY and CDR2 SMNVEV (reference sequence). This CDR3 region has 17 residues. The CDR3 spells CASSPPEGIAGRNGYTF. In nucleotides, the CDR3 is TGTGCCAGCAGTCCCCCCGAGGGCATCGCGGGGAGGAATGGCTACACCTTC.

J is TRBJ2-4 and V is TRBV28, with D perhaps TRBD2 (5 bases). The V gene lost 3 bases and the J gene lost 0 bases, with 9 bases spanning the gap. CDR1 and CDR2 (germline): MDHEN, SYDVKM. CDR3 size: 15 residues. This CDR3 reads CASSLGALAKNIQYF. In DNA form, the CDR3 reads TGTGCCAGCAGTTTGGGAGCCCTAGCCAAAAACATTCAGTACTTC.

The chain couples TRBV9 to TRBJ1-3, with TRBD1 as a possible D gene (6 bases). Germline V lookup: CDR1 SGDLS, CDR2 YYNGEE. V was shortened by 6 bases and J by 0 bases, with 13 bases between the two germline ends. The CDR3 consists of 15 residues. CDR3 in DNA: TGTGCCAGCAACCCGAGGGGGAGCTCTGGAAACACCATATATTTT. This translates into CASNPRGSSGNTIYF.

DNA for the CDR3: TGTGCCAGCAGTTTAGACCCGGGAGGCCGGTATTTT. Amino acids: CASSLDPGGRYF. The V call is TRBV12-3 or TRBV12-4, the J call TRBJ2-3, with 7 nucleotides matching TRBD2. J was trimmed by 14 bases and V by 1 base; bases with no gene match: 6. This CDR3 is 12 amino acids long.

In this sample, this clone turned up a few times. V gene TRBV10-3 combines with J gene TRBJ1-1; 8 bases line up with TRBD1. The CDR3 runs 16 residues. J gave up 5 bases and V 4 bases, and 12 bases lay outside the gene matches. Germline values: CDR1 ENHRY, CDR2 SYGVKD. The DNA of the CDR3 is TGTGCCATCAGTGTGGGGAGACAGGGGTCTAAGACTGAAGCTTTCTTT. Its translation is CAISVGRQGSKTEAFF.

This rearrangement joins TRBV9 to TRBJ1-3; no clear D. Germline V gene data show CDR1 as SGDLS and CDR2 as YYNGEE. The CDR3 sequence is 12 residues long. V lost 4 bases and J lost 3, with 5 bases in between. The DNA of the CDR3 is TGTGCCAGCAGCAGAGTTGGAAACACCATATATTTT. Protein: CASSRVGNTIYF.

V is TRBV7-2 and J is TRBJ1-5, with 11 bases fitting TRBD1. The CDR3 totals 14 residues. V lost 4 bases, J lost 6 bases, and 2 bases stayed unmatched. Germline V gene data show CDR1 as SGHTA and CDR2 as FQGNSA. CDR3 region: CASSWTGGSQPQHF. The CDR3 DNA is TGTGCCAGCAGCTGGACAGGGGGCAGTCAGCCCCAGCATTTT. Drawing the rest from reference TRBV7-2 and TRBJ1-5, the complete variable domain is GAGVSQSPSNKVTEKGKDVELRCDPISGHTALYWYRQSLGQGLEFLIYFQGNSAPDKSGLPSDRFSAERTGGSVSTLTIQRTQQEDSAVYLCASSWTGGSQPQHFGDGTRLSIL.

The V gene is TRBV4-2, the J gene TRBJ1-5; possible D gene TRBD1, 6 bases. Between the trimmed V and J ends, which lost 0 bases and 7 bases, there was a span of 7 bases. CDR1 and CDR2 (germline): LGHNA, YNFKEQ. The CDR3 loop spans 13 amino acids. CDR3 sequence (DNA): TGTGCCAGCAGCCAAGAAGGGGGACAGCCCCAGCATTTT. Encoded protein: CASSQEGGQPQHF.

J is TRBJ1-6 and V is TRBV28; 10 positions match TRBD1. The germline V gene has CDR1 MDHEN and CDR2 SYDVKM. V lost 3 bases, J lost 8 bases, and 1 base stayed unmatched. The CDR3 runs 14 residues. The CDR3 nucleotides are TGTGCCAGCAGTTTGACAGGGGGCTATTCACCCCTCCACTTT. Its protein product is CASSLTGGYSPLHF.

The V and J genes are TRBV27 and TRBJ2-7; 14 nucleotides match TRBD2. Germline values: CDR1 MNHEY, CDR2 SMNVEV (reference sequence). Losses at the gene ends were 7 bases for V and 2 bases for J; bases not matched to a gene: 4. The CDR3 has 15 amino acids. CDR3 bases: TGTGCCAGCAAGATGGGACTAGCGGGAGCCTACGAGCAGTACTTC. Amino acids: CASKMGLAGAYEQYF.

The rearrangement joins TRBV29-1 to TRBJ1-4, with D hard to call. With 5 bases removed from V and 2 bases from J, the gap between germline ends came to 9 bases. Per the germline V gene, CDR1 is SQVTM and CDR2 is ANQGSEA. The CDR3 length is 13 residues. CDR3 nucleotides: TGCAGCGTTACCGGAGTGACTAATGAAAAACTGTTTTTT. Translating it yields CSVTGVTNEKLFF.

V is TRBV27 and J is TRBJ1-2, with a weak D call TRBD1 (6 bases). The CDR3 loop spans 13 amino acids. Trimming removed 4 bases from V and 2 bases from J, with 8 bases in between. Per germline, CDR1 MNHEY and CDR2 SMNVEV (reference sequence). CDR3 residues: CASSSDRNYGYTF. Written as DNA, the CDR3 is TGTGCCAGCAGTTCGGACAGAAACTATGGCTACACCTTC.

The chain links TRBV20-1 to TRBJ1-2; no clear D. Trimming shortened V by 5 bases and J by 7 bases, and 8 bases separated the two germline ends. The germline gives CDR1 DFQATT, CDR2 SNEGSKA (reference sequence). The length of the CDR3 is 10 residues. CDR3 residues: CSAVRGGYTF. The DNA for the CDR3 is TGCAGTGCTGTTCGCGGTGGCTACACCTTC.